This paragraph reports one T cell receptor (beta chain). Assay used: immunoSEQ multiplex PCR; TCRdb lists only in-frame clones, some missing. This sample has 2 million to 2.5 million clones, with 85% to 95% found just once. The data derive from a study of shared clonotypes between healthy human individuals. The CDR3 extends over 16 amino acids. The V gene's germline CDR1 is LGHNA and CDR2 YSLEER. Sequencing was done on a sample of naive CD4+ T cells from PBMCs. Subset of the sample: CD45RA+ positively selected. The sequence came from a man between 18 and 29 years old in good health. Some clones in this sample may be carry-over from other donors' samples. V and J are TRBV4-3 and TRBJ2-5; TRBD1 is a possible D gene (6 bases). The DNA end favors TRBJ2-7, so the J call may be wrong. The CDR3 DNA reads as TGCGCCAGCAGCCCAACAGGGAGAGGGAACTCCTACGAGCAGTACTTC. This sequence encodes CASSPTGRGNSYEQYF.